This T cell receptor (beta chain) was observed in a study of shared clonotypes between healthy human individuals. As regards this clone: Its antigen is still unknown.

Repertoires were generated with immunoSEQ multiplex PCR, while TCRdb's copy carries only in-frame clones and drops some. Of hundreds of thousands of clones in the sample, under 80% were seen once. Donors comprised healthy HIV-negative adults lacking recent acute infections or vaccinations. Notes on the study in general: What rarefaction showed was incomplete sorted-subset sequencing despite large depth. Generation probabilities were higher for clonotypes shared across all four sorted-subset donors than for unshared ones.

V was pared by 0 bases and J by 4 bases, with 12 bases between. Germline CDR1 reads MGHRA; CDR2 reads YSYEKL. The CDR3 spans 15 residues. V usage is TRBV4-1 and J usage is TRBJ1-2; D perhaps matches TRBD1 (5 bases). Sequencing input: memory CD4+ T cells sorted from blood. Subset specified: CD45RA-negative fraction. The TCR sequence derives from a woman in her thirties in good health. Here the CDR3 DNA reads TGCGCCAGCAGCCAAGAAGCAGGGAGCTTCTATGGCTACACCTTC. As protein: CASSQEAGSFYGYTF.